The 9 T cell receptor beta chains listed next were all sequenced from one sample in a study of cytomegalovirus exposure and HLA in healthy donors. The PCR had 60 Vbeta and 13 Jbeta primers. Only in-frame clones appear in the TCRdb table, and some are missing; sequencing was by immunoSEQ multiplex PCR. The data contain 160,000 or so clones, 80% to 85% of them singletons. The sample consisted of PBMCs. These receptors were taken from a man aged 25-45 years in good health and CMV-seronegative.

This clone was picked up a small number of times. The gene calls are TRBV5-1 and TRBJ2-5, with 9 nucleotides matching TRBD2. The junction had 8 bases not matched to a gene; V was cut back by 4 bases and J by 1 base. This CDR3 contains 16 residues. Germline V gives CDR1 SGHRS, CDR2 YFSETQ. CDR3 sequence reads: CASSLQRGAIQETQYF. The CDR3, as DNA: TGCGCCAGCAGCCTACAGCGGGGGGCCATCCAAGAGACCCAGTACTTC.

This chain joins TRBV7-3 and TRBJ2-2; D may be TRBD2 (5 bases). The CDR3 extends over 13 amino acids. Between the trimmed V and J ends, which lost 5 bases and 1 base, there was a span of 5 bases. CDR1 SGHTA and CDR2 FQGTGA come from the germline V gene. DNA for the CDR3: TGTGCCAGCAGCCGGGGGAACACCGGGGAGCTGTTTTTT. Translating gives CASSRGNTGELFF. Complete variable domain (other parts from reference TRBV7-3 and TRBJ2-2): GAGVSQTPSNKVTEKGKYVELRCDPISGHTALYWYRQSLGQGPEFLIYFQGTGAADDSGLPNDRFFAVRPEGSVSTLKIQRTERGDSAVYLCASSRGNTGELFFGEGSRLTVL.

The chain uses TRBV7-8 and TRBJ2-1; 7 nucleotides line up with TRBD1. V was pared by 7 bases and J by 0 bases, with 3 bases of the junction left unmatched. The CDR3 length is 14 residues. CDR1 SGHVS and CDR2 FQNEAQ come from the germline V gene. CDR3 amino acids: CASNRDSSYNEQFF. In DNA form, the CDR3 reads TGTGCCAGCAACCGGGACAGCTCCTACAATGAGCAGTTCTTC. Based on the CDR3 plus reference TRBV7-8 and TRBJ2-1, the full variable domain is GAGVSQSPRYKVAKRGQDVALRCDPISGHVSLFWYQQALGQGPEFLTYFQNEAQLDKSGLPSDRFFAERPEGSVSTLKIQRTQQEDSAVYLCASNRDSSYNEQFFGPGTRLTVL.

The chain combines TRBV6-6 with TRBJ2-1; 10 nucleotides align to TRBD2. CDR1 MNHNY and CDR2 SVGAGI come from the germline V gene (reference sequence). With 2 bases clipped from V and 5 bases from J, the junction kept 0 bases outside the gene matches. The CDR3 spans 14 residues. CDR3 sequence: CASSYSGGDNEQFF. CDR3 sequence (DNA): TGTGCCAGCAGTTACAGCGGGGGGGACAATGAGCAGTTCTTC.

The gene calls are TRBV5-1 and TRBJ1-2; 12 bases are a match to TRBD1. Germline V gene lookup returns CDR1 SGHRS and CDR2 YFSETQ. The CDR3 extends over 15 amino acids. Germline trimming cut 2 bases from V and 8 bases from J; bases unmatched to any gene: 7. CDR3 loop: CASSLPGQGAEGYTF. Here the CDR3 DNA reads TGCGCCAGCAGCTTACCGGGACAGGGGGCTGAAGGCTACACCTTC.

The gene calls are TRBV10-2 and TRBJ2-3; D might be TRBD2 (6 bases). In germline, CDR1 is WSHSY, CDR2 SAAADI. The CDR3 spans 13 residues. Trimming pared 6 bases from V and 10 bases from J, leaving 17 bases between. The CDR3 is CASSGGETSAQYF. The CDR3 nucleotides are TGCGCCAGCAGCGGTGGGGAGACTAGTGCGCAGTATTTT.

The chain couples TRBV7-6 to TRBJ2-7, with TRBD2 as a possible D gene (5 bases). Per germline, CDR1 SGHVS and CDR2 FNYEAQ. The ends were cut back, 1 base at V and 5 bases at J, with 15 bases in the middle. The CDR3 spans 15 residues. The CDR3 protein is CASSLGYGNLDEQYF. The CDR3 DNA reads TGTGCCAGCAGCTTAGGATACGGGAATTTGGACGAGCAGTACTTC.

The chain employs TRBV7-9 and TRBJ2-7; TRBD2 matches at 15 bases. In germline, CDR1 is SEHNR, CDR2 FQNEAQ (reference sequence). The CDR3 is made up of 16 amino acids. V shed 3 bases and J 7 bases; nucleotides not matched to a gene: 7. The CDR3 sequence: CASSFGLAGGSREQYF. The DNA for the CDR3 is TGTGCCAGCAGCTTCGGACTAGCGGGGGGGAGTAGAGAGCAGTACTTC.

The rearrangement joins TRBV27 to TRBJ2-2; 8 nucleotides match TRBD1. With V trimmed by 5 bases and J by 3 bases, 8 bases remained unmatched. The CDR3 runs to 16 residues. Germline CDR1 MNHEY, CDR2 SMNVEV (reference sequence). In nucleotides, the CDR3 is TGTGCCAGCAGTCTTCTGACAGGGGAATACACCGGGGAGCTGTTTTTT. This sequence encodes CASSLLTGEYTGELFF.